The rows below give T cell receptor beta chains drawn from one sample of a study of OX40 agonist ivuxolimab in advanced cancers. Sequenced by immunoSEQ multiplex PCR; TCRdb stores in-frame clones only, minus some. The table includes tens of thousands of clones, roughly nine tenths detected once. The sequenced sample was CD4+ or CD8+ T cells sorted from blood, obtained in a trial of the OX40 agonist ivuxolimab. The receptors here all came from an adult with an advanced solid tumor such as melanoma, head and neck, liver or kidney cancer. The CDR3 runs from the conserved cysteine through the conserved F or W. D genes are given only for firm matches. Only some rows state a clone size, as once, few, many or a class for expanded clones.

V: TRBV7-9; size: NA; D: TRBD1; J: TRBJ1-2; CDR3: CASSLDRGVYGYTF; DNA: TGTGCCAGCAGCCTGGACAGGGGGGTCTATGGCTACACCTTC
V: TRBV11-2; size: NA; D: TRBD1; J: TRBJ1-1; CDR3: CASSLDAGGVTEAFF; DNA: TGTGCCAGCAGCTTAGATGCAGGGGGCGTCACTGAAGCTTTCTTT
V: TRBV19; size: NA; D: NA; J: TRBJ1-2; CDR3: CASSGFGVLSYGYTF; DNA: TGTGCCAGTAGTGGCTTTGGGGTACTGTCCTATGGCTACACCTTC
V: TRBV9; size: NA; D: TRBD2; J: TRBJ2-3; CDR3: CASSPEGSSGELDTQYF; DNA: TGTGCCAGCAGCCCCGAAGGTTCTAGCGGTGAGCTAGATACGCAGTATTTT
V: TRBV6-5; size: once; D: TRBD1; J: TRBJ2-1; CDR3: CASSYGRGPGNEQFF; DNA: TGTGCCAGCAGTTACGGCAGGGGGCCAGGTAATGAGCAGTTCTTC
V: TRBV4-3; size: NA; D: TRBD1; J: TRBJ1-2; CDR3: CASSHGQGSGYGYTF; DNA: TGCGCCAGCAGCCATGGACAGGGTTCGGGCTATGGCTACACCTTC
V: TRBV5-6; size: NA; D: NA; J: TRBJ1-2; CDR3: CASSLEARRNYGYTF; DNA: TGTGCCAGCAGCTTGGAGGCCCGACGAAACTATGGCTACACCTTC
V: TRBV6-6; size: NA; D: NA; J: TRBJ2-7; CDR3: CASSPSRWREQYF; DNA: TGTGCCAGCAGTCCGTCCCGCTGGAGGGAGCAGTACTTC
V: TRBV5-8; size: NA; D: NA; J: TRBJ1-1; CDR3: CASSLVWGNTEAFF; DNA: TGTGCCAGCAGCTTGGTATGGGGGAACACTGAAGCTTTCTTT
V: TRBV6-4; size: NA; D: TRBD2; J: TRBJ2-7; CDR3: CASSAGLAGQYEQYF; DNA: TGTGCCAGCAGCGCAGGACTAGCGGGACAATACGAGCAGTACTTC
V: TRBV19; size: NA; D: NA; J: TRBJ2-7; CDR3: CASSIAAGVEFEQYF; DNA: TGTGCCAGTAGTATAGCAGCAGGGGTAGAGTTCGAGCAGTACTTC
V: TRBV19; size: NA; D: TRBD1; J: TRBJ1-1; CDR3: CASSTDHRGLTEAFF; DNA: TGTGCCAGTAGTACAGATCACAGGGGATTGACTGAAGCTTTCTTT
V: TRBV4-3; size: NA; D: NA; J: TRBJ1-2; CDR3: CASSQYRLGAPDLSYGYTF; DNA: TGCGCCAGCAGCCAATACCGTTTAGGGGCCCCGGACCTCTCCTATGGCTACACCTTC
V: TRBV11-2; size: NA; D: NA; J: TRBJ1-5; CDR3: CASSLENQPQHF; DNA: TGTGCCAGCAGCTTAGAGAATCAGCCCCAGCATTTT
V: TRBV6-5; size: once; D: TRBD2; J: TRBJ2-1; CDR3: CASSFSGGVDDEQFF; DNA: TGTGCCAGCAGCTTTAGCGGGGGGGTAGACGATGAGCAGTTCTTC
V: TRBV30; size: NA; D: TRBD1; J: TRBJ1-2; CDR3: CAWSWGQGNYGYTF; DNA: TGTGCCTGGAGCTGGGGACAGGGGAACTATGGCTACACCTTC
V: TRBV19; size: NA; D: TRBD1; J: TRBJ1-2; CDR3: CASSTRDRAGYTF; DNA: TGTGCCAGTAGTACCCGGGACAGGGCCGGCTACACCTTC
V: TRBV7-9; size: NA; D: TRBD2; J: TRBJ2-2; CDR3: CASSAGLAGATGELFF; DNA: TGTGCCAGCAGCGCCGGACTAGCGGGGGCCACCGGGGAGCTGTTTTTT
V: TRBV28; size: NA; D: NA; J: TRBJ1-5; CDR3: CASSLAFGTPNQPQHF; DNA: TGTGCCAGCAGTCTAGCCTTCGGAACTCCAAATCAGCCCCAGCATTTT
V: TRBV19; size: NA; D: NA; J: TRBJ1-2; CDR3: CASNAFSGPYGYTF; DNA: TGTGCCAGTAATGCCTTTTCGGGACCCTATGGCTACACCTTC
V: TRBV5-1; size: NA; D: NA; J: TRBJ2-7; CDR3: CASSLYSGGTYEQYF; DNA: TGCGCCAGCAGCTTGTATTCCGGGGGTACCTACGAGCAGTACTTC
V: TRBV11-2; size: NA; D: NA; J: TRBJ1-1; CDR3: CASSLASEASF; DNA: TGTGCCAGCAGCTTGGCTTCCGAAGCTTCCTTT
V: TRBV7-8; size: NA; D: NA; J: TRBJ2-1; CDR3: CASSSWDGPNEQFF; DNA: TGTGCCAGCAGCTCGTGGGACGGGCCCAATGAGCAGTTCTTC
V: TRBV7-9; size: NA; D: NA; J: TRBJ2-1; CDR3: CASSLVGPFYGEQFF; DNA: TGTGCCAGCAGCTTAGTCGGGCCTTTTTACGGTGAGCAGTTCTTC
V: TRBV19; size: once; D: NA; J: TRBJ1-5; CDR3: CASGRTEINQPQHF; DNA: TGTGCCAGTGGCCGGACAGAGATCAATCAGCCCCAGCATTTT
V: TRBV7-6; size: NA; D: TRBD1; J: TRBJ1-5; CDR3: CASSSSQGGNQPQHF; DNA: TGTGCCAGCAGCTCCTCACAGGGGGGCAATCAGCCCCAGCATTTT
V: TRBV5-4; size: NA; D: NA; J: TRBJ1-1; CDR3: CASSLAGAKNTEAFF; DNA: TGTGCCAGCAGCTTGGCCGGGGCAAAGAACACTGAAGCTTTCTTT
V: TRBV5-4; size: NA; D: TRBD1; J: TRBJ1-2; CDR3: CASSRDRSSYGYTF; DNA: TGTGCCAGCAGCCGGGACAGGTCTTCCTATGGCTACACCTTC
V: TRBV4-1; size: NA; D: TRBD1; J: TRBJ1-6; CDR3: CASSPLPTGVDSYNSPLHF; DNA: TGCGCCAGCAGCCCGCTACCAACAGGGGTAGATTCCTATAATTCACCCCTCCACTTT
V: TRBV10-3; size: NA; D: NA; J: TRBJ2-7; CDR3: CAIGRRNEQYF; DNA: TGTGCCATCGGGAGGCGCAACGAGCAGTACTTC
V: TRBV9; size: NA; D: TRBD1; J: TRBJ2-2; CDR3: CASSVGTGAFLTGELFF; DNA: TGTGCCAGCAGCGTAGGGACAGGGGCCTTCCTCACCGGGGAGCTGTTTTTT
V: TRBV4-1; size: NA; D: NA; J: TRBJ1-4; CDR3: CASSPGEEAREKLFF; DNA: TGCGCCAGCAGCCCAGGGGAAGAGGCAAGAGAAAAACTGTTTTTT
V: TRBV5-6; size: NA; D: NA; J: TRBJ2-3; CDR3: CASSPLGQGGADTQYF; DNA: TGTGCCAGCAGCCCCCTCGGGCAGGGGGGGGCAGATACGCAGTATTTT
V: TRBV4-3; size: NA; D: TRBD2; J: TRBJ2-1; CDR3: CASSQDRTSLTYNEQFF; DNA: TGCGCCAGCAGCCAAGATAGGACTAGCCTAACCTACAATGAGCAGTTCTTC
V: TRBV7-6; size: once; D: NA; J: TRBJ1-2; CDR3: CASSGGGLDYGYTF; DNA: TGTGCCAGCAGTGGAGGGGGACTTGACTATGGCTACACCTTC
V: TRBV21-1; size: NA; D: NA; J: TRBJ1-2; CDR3: CASSRQGAPGYTF; DNA: TGTGCCAGCAGCCGCCAGGGGGCGCCTGGCTACACCTTC
V: TRBV9; size: NA; D: TRBD2; J: TRBJ2-1; CDR3: CASSPAGRARSGGQFF; DNA: TGTGCCAGCAGCCCAGCAGGAAGGGCGCGGAGCGGGGGGCAGTTCTTC
V: TRBV23-1; size: NA; D: NA; J: TRBJ1-5; CDR3: CASGSGPPQHF; DNA: TGCGCCAGCGGATCCGGGCCCCCCCAGCATTTT
V: TRBV6-5; size: once; D: NA; J: TRBJ2-6; CDR3: CASSYSISPGANVLTF; DNA: TGTGCCAGCAGTTACTCGATTTCCCCTGGGGCCAACGTCCTGACTTTC
V: TRBV7-9; size: NA; D: NA; J: TRBJ2-5; CDR3: CASSDFSFRGRKETQYF; DNA: TGTGCCAGCAGCGATTTTTCTTTTCGGGGGCGAAAAGAGACCCAGTACTTC
V: TRBV6-5; size: once; D: NA; J: TRBJ2-3; CDR3: CASSYSGRSTDTQYF; DNA: TGTGCCAGCAGTTACTCGGGCAGGAGCACAGATACGCAGTATTTT
V: TRBV5-1; size: once; D: TRBD1; J: TRBJ1-1; CDR3: CASSSYRGDTEAFF; DNA: TGCGCCAGCAGCTCTTACAGGGGAGATACTGAAGCTTTCTTT
V: TRBV19; size: once; D: NA; J: TRBJ2-1; CDR3: CASSPDLAGYNEQFF; DNA: TGTGCCAGTAGTCCAGACCTAGCAGGCTACAATGAGCAGTTCTTC
V: TRBV4-3; size: NA; D: NA; J: TRBJ1-1; CDR3: CASSQDGTTEAFF; DNA: TGCGCCAGCAGCCAAGATGGCACGACTGAAGCTTTCTTT
V: TRBV5-6; size: NA; D: TRBD1; J: TRBJ2-7; CDR3: CASSGGTGGFYEQYF; DNA: TGTGCCAGCAGCGGAGGGACAGGGGGGTTCTACGAGCAGTACTTC
V: TRBV19; size: NA; D: NA; J: TRBJ2-1; CDR3: CASSSKSDGSSYNEQFF; DNA: TGTGCCAGTAGTTCTAAATCGGACGGGAGCTCCTACAATGAGCAGTTCTTC
V: TRBV4-1; size: NA; D: NA; J: TRBJ2-2; CDR3: CASSQERADQNTGELFF; DNA: TGCGCCAGCAGCCAAGAAAGGGCGGACCAGAACACCGGGGAGCTGTTTTTT
V: TRBV9; size: NA; D: TRBD1; J: TRBJ2-6; CDR3: CASSDPGQGISGANVLTF; DNA: TGTGCCAGCAGCGATCCGGGACAGGGAATTTCTGGGGCCAACGTCCTGACTTTC
V: TRBV7-9; size: NA; D: NA; J: TRBJ2-7; CDR3: CASSLMSLARREQYF; DNA: TGTGCCAGCAGCTTAATGAGCTTGGCACGCCGCGAGCAGTACTTC
V: TRBV30; size: NA; D: NA; J: TRBJ1-5; CDR3: CAWASGNSNQPQHF; DNA: TGTGCCTGGGCTAGCGGGAATAGCAATCAGCCCCAGCATTTT